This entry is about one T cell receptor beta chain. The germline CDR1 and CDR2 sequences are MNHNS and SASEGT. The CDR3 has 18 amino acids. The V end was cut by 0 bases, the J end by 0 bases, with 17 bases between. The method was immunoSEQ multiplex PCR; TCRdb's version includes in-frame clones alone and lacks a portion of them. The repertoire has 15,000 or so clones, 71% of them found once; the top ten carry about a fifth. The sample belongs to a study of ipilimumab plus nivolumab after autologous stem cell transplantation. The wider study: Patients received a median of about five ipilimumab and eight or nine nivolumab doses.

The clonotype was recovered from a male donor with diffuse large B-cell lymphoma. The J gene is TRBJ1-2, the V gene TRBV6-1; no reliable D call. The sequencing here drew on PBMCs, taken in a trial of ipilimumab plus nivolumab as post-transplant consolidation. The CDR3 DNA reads TGTGCCAGCAGTGAAGCATTCGCGAGATACCAAACTAACTATGGCTACACCTTC. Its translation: CASSEAFARYQTNYGYTF.